A selection of T cell receptor beta chains follows, all from one sample in a study of T cell responses to AZD1222 COVID-19 vaccine. Assay: immunoSEQ multiplex PCR; the TCRdb copy retains only in-frame clones and omits some. The profile shows tens of thousands of clones, about 83% of them singletons. The sample here was peripheral blood, taken on day 0 of AZD1222 vaccination. These TCRs come from an adult in good health. Both conserved end residues are part of each CDR3. The D gene is left open where the match is weak. Only some rows state a clone size, as once, few, many or a class for expanded clones.

clone size	V gene	J gene	D gene	CDR3 DNA	CDR3 protein
.	TRBV28	TRBJ1-2	.	TGTGCCAGCAGCGCCGGGGGCCAGGTATCCTATGGCTACACCTTC	CASSAGGQVSYGYTF
.	TRBV27	TRBJ1-2	TRBD1	TGTGCCAGCAGTTCGAGGACAGGGGGTGGCTACACCTTC	CASSSRTGGGYTF
.	TRBV5-1	TRBJ2-1	TRBD1	TGCGCCAGCAGCTCGACAGGGGGTTCCTACAATGAGCAGTTCTTC	CASSSTGGSYNEQFF
once	TRBV7-3	TRBJ2-1	TRBD1	TGTGCCAGCAGCTTTTATACAGGGGTTTTACGGAATGAGCAGTTCTTC	CASSFYTGVLRNEQFF
.	TRBV6-6	TRBJ1-1	.	TGTGCCAGCAGAAGCCAGGGGCCCACTGAAGCTTTCTTT	CASRSQGPTEAFF
.	TRBV2	TRBJ2-1	.	TGTGCCAGCGGGGGGGACAGGTTCTACAATGAGCAGTTCTTC	CASGGDRFYNEQFF
.	TRBV28	TRBJ2-7	.	TGTGCCAGCAGGGAGGGGTTCGCCGAGCAGTACTTC	CASREGFAEQYF
once	TRBV18	TRBJ2-5	.	TGTGCCAGCTCACCATTGGTGGGGGCTCGGGAGACCCAGTACTTC	CASSPLVGARETQYF
few	TRBV6-6	TRBJ2-2	TRBD1	TGTGCCAGCACCCCGGGACAGGGTTGGGGCACCGGGGAGCTGTTTTTT	CASTPGQGWGTGELFF
.	TRBV4-1	TRBJ2-7	.	TGCGCCAGCAGCCAAGTATTCGGGGCGGGGGAGCAGTACTTC	CASSQVFGAGEQYF
.	TRBV7-2	TRBJ2-7	TRBD1	TGTGCCAGCAGCCCCGGACAGGGGCAAACCTACGAGCAGTACTTC	CASSPGQGQTYEQYF
.	TRBV10-2	TRBJ1-6	TRBD1	TGCGCCAGCACCGGACAGGGTAATTCACCCCTCCACTTT	CASTGQGNSPLHF
.	TRBV10-3	TRBJ2-2	TRBD2	TGTGCCACTGGGTCAGGGTTTGGCGGGGGGCAGAACACCGGGGAGCTGTTTTTT	CATGSGFGGGQNTGELFF
.	TRBV2	TRBJ2-2	TRBD1	TGTGCCAGCAGTTTGGGGACAGGGCGGAACACCGGGGAGCTGTTTTTT	CASSLGTGRNTGELFF
.	TRBV30	TRBJ1-1	.	TGTGCCTGGAGGTTGAACACTGAAGCTTTCTTT	CAWRLNTEAFF
.	TRBV6-5	TRBJ2-1	.	TGTGCCAGCAGTTTTGACGGGAGAAGTTCCTACAATGAGCAGTTCTTC	CASSFDGRSSYNEQFF
.	TRBV7-8	TRBJ1-4	.	TGTGCCAGCAGCTTAGTGAGGGCCAGGGGAAGCGAAAAACTGTTTTTT	CASSLVRARGSEKLFF